Listed below are T cell receptor beta chains from one sample, sequenced in a study of cytomegalovirus exposure and HLA in healthy donors. Sequenced by immunoSEQ multiplex PCR; TCRdb stores in-frame clones only, minus some. The sample totals approximately 38,000 clones. The sequencing input was PBMCs. The receptors originated from a man aged 35 to 55 in good health and CMV-seropositive. CDR3s include the opening cysteine and the closing phenylalanine or tryptophan. Fields, in order: V gene, D gene, J gene, CDR3 DNA, CDR3 protein. The D gene is left open where the match is weak.

v_gene: TRBV27; d_gene: -; j_gene: TRBJ1-2; CDR3nt: TGTGCCAGCAGTTTATCCCTGACAGGAAACTATGGCTACACCTTC; CDR3aa: CASSLSLTGNYGYTF
v_gene: TRBV25-1; d_gene: TRBD2; j_gene: TRBJ2-2; CDR3nt: TGTGCCAGCAGTGAATATGGCCAGCTAGCGGGTGACACCGGGGAGCTGTTTTTT; CDR3aa: CASSEYGQLAGDTGELFF
v_gene: TRBV6-5; d_gene: -; j_gene: TRBJ1-2; CDR3nt: TGTGCCACCGTCCACTATGGCTACACCTTC; CDR3aa: CATVHYGYTF
v_gene: TRBV10-1; d_gene: -; j_gene: TRBJ2-7; CDR3nt: TGCGCCAGCAGTGGTACCGGCGAGCAGTACTTC; CDR3aa: CASSGTGEQYF
v_gene: TRBV21-1; d_gene: -; j_gene: TRBJ2-5; CDR3nt: TGTGCCAGCAGCAAAGCGGGCGGGAGACAAGAGACCCAGTACTTC; CDR3aa: CASSKAGGRQETQYF
v_gene: TRBV6-6; d_gene: -; j_gene: TRBJ1-3; CDR3nt: TGTGCCAGCAGTGCCAGGGGTTCCGGAAACACCATATATTTT; CDR3aa: CASSARGSGNTIYF
v_gene: TRBV19; d_gene: -; j_gene: TRBJ1-2; CDR3nt: TGTGCCAGTAGTATTGGGGTGGAGGGAAGCTACACCTTC; CDR3aa: CASSIGVEGSYTF
v_gene: TRBV18; d_gene: TRBD2; j_gene: TRBJ2-5; CDR3nt: TGTGCCAGCTCACAACTCGCTACTAGCGGGAGAGGGGAGACCCAGTACTTC; CDR3aa: CASSQLATSGRGETQYF
v_gene: TRBV7-6; d_gene: TRBD1; j_gene: TRBJ2-5; CDR3nt: TGTGCCAGCAGCGTCGACAGGGCGGTAGGGGAGACCCAGTACTTC; CDR3aa: CASSVDRAVGETQYF
v_gene: TRBV10-1; d_gene: -; j_gene: TRBJ2-1; CDR3nt: TGCGCCAGCAGTGAGTCAACAGGGTTGTGGAATGAGCAGTTCTTC; CDR3aa: CASSESTGLWNEQFF
v_gene: TRBV2; d_gene: TRBD1; j_gene: TRBJ2-7; CDR3nt: TGTGCCAGCAGTCACGGACAGGGGGGGACCTACGAGCAGTACTTC; CDR3aa: CASSHGQGGTYEQYF
v_gene: TRBV30; d_gene: TRBD1; j_gene: TRBJ2-1; CDR3nt: TGTGCCTTCACGGGACAGGGCCGTAGTTTGGAACATTGGGAGCAGTTCTTC; CDR3aa: CAFTGQGRSLEHWEQFF
v_gene: TRBV28; d_gene: TRBD1; j_gene: TRBJ1-1; CDR3nt: TGTGCCAGCAGTCCGGATCAGGGGGCGAAAGCTTTCTTT; CDR3aa: CASSPDQGAKAFF
v_gene: TRBV10-3; d_gene: -; j_gene: TRBJ1-1; CDR3nt: TGTGCCATCCTAAACAGGGCCGGCACTGAAGCTTTCTTT; CDR3aa: CAILNRAGTEAFF
v_gene: TRBV30; d_gene: TRBD1; j_gene: TRBJ2-3; CDR3nt: TGTGCCTGGAGGGGCAGGGGGAGGCAGTATTTT; CDR3aa: CAWRGRGRQYF
v_gene: TRBV7-2; d_gene: TRBD2; j_gene: TRBJ2-7; CDR3nt: TGTGCCAGCAGCTTCGGGACTAGCCCCTACGAGCAGTACTTC; CDR3aa: CASSFGTSPYEQYF
v_gene: TRBV6-5; d_gene: TRBD2; j_gene: TRBJ2-7; CDR3nt: TGTGCCAGCGGACTAGCTCAACCACCATTATACGAGCAGTACTTC; CDR3aa: CASGLAQPPLYEQYF
v_gene: TRBV13; d_gene: -; j_gene: TRBJ2-4; CDR3nt: TGTGCCAGCAGCTTACAGGGGGCCAAAAACATTCAGTACTTC; CDR3aa: CASSLQGAKNIQYF
v_gene: TRBV4-1; d_gene: TRBD1; j_gene: TRBJ1-1; CDR3nt: TGCGCCAGCAGCCCCGGACAGGGGGCTTCGGGAACTGAAGCTTTCTTT; CDR3aa: CASSPGQGASGTEAFF
v_gene: TRBV5-4; d_gene: -; j_gene: TRBJ2-7; CDR3nt: TGTGCCAGCAGTCTAGACGGATACGAGCAGTACTTC; CDR3aa: CASSLDGYEQYF
v_gene: TRBV2; d_gene: TRBD1; j_gene: TRBJ1-6; CDR3nt: TGTGCCAGCAGTGGGAACAGGGGCAATTCACCCCTCCACTTT; CDR3aa: CASSGNRGNSPLHF
v_gene: TRBV5-1; d_gene: -; j_gene: TRBJ1-1; CDR3nt: TGCGCCAGCAGCTCCCAGGGTGGCACTGAAGCTTTCTTT; CDR3aa: CASSSQGGTEAFF
v_gene: TRBV4-1; d_gene: TRBD2; j_gene: TRBJ2-1; CDR3nt: TGCGCCAGCAGCTCGCCTCCCGGGACTAGCGGGGGAAGCTCCTACAATGAGCAGTTCTTC; CDR3aa: CASSSPPGTSGGSSYNEQFF
v_gene: TRBV6-4; d_gene: TRBD1; j_gene: TRBJ2-7; CDR3nt: TGTGCCAGCAGTCCATGGACCCGGGACAGGGGGCGCGAGCAGTACTTC; CDR3aa: CASSPWTRDRGREQYF
v_gene: TRBV7-9; d_gene: -; j_gene: TRBJ1-2; CDR3nt: TGTGCCAGCAGCACCCGGGGGGAAGACTATGGCTACACCTTC; CDR3aa: CASSTRGEDYGYTF
v_gene: TRBV30; d_gene: TRBD2; j_gene: TRBJ2-5; CDR3nt: TGTGCCTGGAGGACTAGCGGGGCTCGTGCCCAGTACTTC; CDR3aa: CAWRTSGARAQYF
v_gene: TRBV4-2; d_gene: TRBD2; j_gene: TRBJ2-1; CDR3nt: TGTGCCAGCAGCCAAGCATCGACTAGCGGGAGTGAGCAGTTCTTC; CDR3aa: CASSQASTSGSEQFF
v_gene: TRBV2; d_gene: TRBD2; j_gene: TRBJ2-3; CDR3nt: TGTGCCAGCACCCTAGCGGGAGGGGGCACAGATACGCAGTATTTT; CDR3aa: CASTLAGGGTDTQYF
v_gene: TRBV19; d_gene: -; j_gene: TRBJ2-7; CDR3nt: TGTGCCAGTAGTATTTACCCGAGCTCCTACGAGCAGTACTTC; CDR3aa: CASSIYPSSYEQYF
v_gene: TRBV4-1; d_gene: -; j_gene: TRBJ2-6; CDR3nt: TGCGCCAGCAGCCAAGTCGGCTCTGGGGCCAACGTCCTGACTTTC; CDR3aa: CASSQVGSGANVLTF
v_gene: TRBV11-3; d_gene: TRBD2; j_gene: TRBJ2-5; CDR3nt: TGTGCCAGCAGCCTCCCCGGACTAGCGGGAGAGACCCAGTACTTC; CDR3aa: CASSLPGLAGETQYF
v_gene: TRBV2; d_gene: -; j_gene: TRBJ1-5; CDR3nt: TGTGCCAGCGGGGGGGATCAGCCCCAGCATTTT; CDR3aa: CASGGDQPQHF